The rows below give T cell receptor beta chains drawn from one sample of a study of CD8+ T cells in alopecia areata. Clones were read by immunoSEQ multiplex PCR, and TCRdb kept only the in-frame ones, dropping some. The sample holds some 130,000 clones, approximately 58% seen once. This sample comprised CD4+ T cells sorted from blood, obtained at week 0. The receptors stem from a human donor with alopecia areata. Both conserved end residues are part of each CDR3. The D gene is left open where the match is weak. Clone sizes are given selectively: once, few, many, or a class where the clone is expanded.

V gene: TRBV2; J gene: TRBJ2-5; clone size: NA; D gene: NA; CDR3 protein: CASEKGPQETQYF; CDR3 DNA: TGTGCCAGCGAGAAGGGTCCCCAAGAGACCCAGTACTTC
V gene: TRBV7-2; J gene: TRBJ1-4; clone size: NA; D gene: NA; CDR3 protein: CASSLKGPNEKLFF; CDR3 DNA: TGTGCCAGCAGCTTAAAAGGACCGAATGAAAAACTGTTTTTT
V gene: TRBV6-1; J gene: TRBJ1-5; clone size: NA; D gene: NA; CDR3 protein: CASSEGYQGNQPQHF; CDR3 DNA: TGTGCCAGCAGTGAAGGGTACCAGGGCAATCAGCCCCAGCATTTT
V gene: TRBV2; J gene: TRBJ2-5; clone size: NA; D gene: NA; CDR3 protein: CASKTEGETQYF; CDR3 DNA: TGTGCCAGCAAGACAGAGGGGGAGACCCAGTACTTC
V gene: TRBV7-9; J gene: TRBJ2-1; clone size: few; D gene: TRBD2; CDR3 protein: CASSSTGLGPEQFF; CDR3 DNA: TGTGCCAGCAGTTCTACGGGACTAGGGCCTGAGCAGTTCTTC
V gene: TRBV7-2; J gene: TRBJ2-5; clone size: NA; D gene: NA; CDR3 protein: CASSPQGGLVKETQYF; CDR3 DNA: TGTGCCAGCAGCCCTCAGGGGGGGCTTGTAAAAGAGACCCAGTACTTC
V gene: TRBV7-1; J gene: TRBJ2-7; clone size: NA; D gene: TRBD2; CDR3 protein: CASSQAGASYEQYF; CDR3 DNA: TGTGCCAGCAGTCAAGCGGGAGCGTCCTACGAGCAGTACTTC
V gene: TRBV28; J gene: TRBJ1-4; clone size: NA; D gene: NA; CDR3 protein: CASREDLRANEKLFF; CDR3 DNA: TGTGCCAGCAGGGAGGACCTCAGGGCTAATGAAAAACTGTTTTTT
V gene: TRBV11-2; J gene: TRBJ2-7; clone size: few; D gene: NA; CDR3 protein: CASSFASGTEQYF; CDR3 DNA: TGTGCCAGCAGCTTTGCCTCCGGGACCGAGCAGTACTTC
V gene: TRBV7-6; J gene: TRBJ1-2; clone size: NA; D gene: NA; CDR3 protein: CASSLYTNYGYTF; CDR3 DNA: TGTGCCAGCAGCCTTTACACTAACTATGGCTACACCTTC
V gene: TRBV6-1; J gene: TRBJ2-5; clone size: once; D gene: NA; CDR3 protein: CASNHMGGQETQYF; CDR3 DNA: TGTGCCAGCAATCACATGGGGGGCCAAGAGACCCAGTACTTC
V gene: TRBV7-3; J gene: TRBJ2-1; clone size: NA; D gene: TRBD2; CDR3 protein: CASSLVPTSGGPVGEQFF; CDR3 DNA: TGTGCCAGCAGCTTAGTCCCCACTAGCGGGGGTCCTGTAGGTGAGCAGTTCTTC
V gene: TRBV7-2; J gene: TRBJ2-3; clone size: NA; D gene: TRBD2; CDR3 protein: CASSLLGTSARTDTQYF; CDR3 DNA: TGTGCCAGCAGCCTCCTCGGAACTAGCGCCCGCACAGATACGCAGTATTTT
V gene: TRBV30; J gene: TRBJ1-5; clone size: NA; D gene: NA; CDR3 protein: CAWRGIQGNQPQHF; CDR3 DNA: TGTGCCTGGAGAGGGATCCAGGGTAATCAGCCCCAGCATTTT
V gene: TRBV27; J gene: TRBJ1-2; clone size: once; D gene: NA; CDR3 protein: CASSYRGGGYTF; CDR3 DNA: TGTGCCAGCAGTTACCGGGGCGGAGGCTACACCTTC
V gene: TRBV7-2; J gene: TRBJ2-4; clone size: few; D gene: TRBD1; CDR3 protein: CASSPLTGGGRAKNIQYF; CDR3 DNA: TGTGCCAGCAGCCCTCTGACAGGGGGGGGGAGGGCCAAAAACATTCAGTACTTC
V gene: TRBV29-1; J gene: TRBJ2-7; clone size: NA; D gene: TRBD2; CDR3 protein: CSVGEGPYEQYF; CDR3 DNA: TGCAGCGTTGGGGAGGGCCCCTACGAGCAGTACTTC
V gene: TRBV7-2; J gene: TRBJ1-2; clone size: NA; D gene: NA; CDR3 protein: CASSLDKASIIGYTF; CDR3 DNA: TGTGCCAGCAGCTTAGACAAGGCCTCTATAATTGGCTACACCTTC
V gene: TRBV14; J gene: TRBJ1-5; clone size: NA; D gene: NA; CDR3 protein: CASSLYSNQPQHF; CDR3 DNA: TGTGCCAGCAGCCTTTATAGCAATCAGCCCCAGCATTTT
V gene: TRBV4-1; J gene: TRBJ1-2; clone size: NA; D gene: NA; CDR3 protein: CASSQDLGGRPPYGYTF; CDR3 DNA: TGCGCCAGCAGCCAAGATCTGGGGGGCCGCCCACCTTATGGCTACACCTTC
V gene: TRBV6-6; J gene: TRBJ1-1; clone size: once; D gene: NA; CDR3 protein: CASTRGAGNTEAFF; CDR3 DNA: TGTGCCAGCACCCGGGGCGCGGGGAACACTGAAGCTTTCTTT
V gene: TRBV2; J gene: TRBJ2-5; clone size: NA; D gene: NA; CDR3 protein: CASSDGRTKETQYF; CDR3 DNA: TGTGCCAGCAGTGACGGCAGGACCAAAGAGACCCAGTACTTC
V gene: TRBV7-2; J gene: TRBJ2-5; clone size: NA; D gene: NA; CDR3 protein: CASRPPGGETQYF; CDR3 DNA: TGTGCCAGCAGACCCCCGGGTGGAGAGACCCAGTACTTC
V gene: TRBV19; J gene: TRBJ1-1; clone size: few; D gene: NA; CDR3 protein: CASSRDGLEAFF; CDR3 DNA: TGTGCCAGTAGTCGGGATGGCCTTGAAGCTTTCTTT
V gene: TRBV7-8; J gene: TRBJ2-5; clone size: NA; D gene: TRBD1; CDR3 protein: CASTGGSFRETQYF; CDR3 DNA: TGTGCCAGCACAGGGGGCAGTTTTCGGGAGACCCAGTACTTC
V gene: TRBV27; J gene: TRBJ2-7; clone size: NA; D gene: TRBD2; CDR3 protein: CASRFSLGTTAYEQYF; CDR3 DNA: TGTGCCAGCAGATTCTCACTCGGGACTACGGCCTACGAGCAGTACTTC
V gene: TRBV6-5; J gene: TRBJ1-2; clone size: NA; D gene: NA; CDR3 protein: CASSFDRLSYGYTF; CDR3 DNA: TGTGCCAGCAGTTTTGACAGACTGAGCTATGGCTACACCTTC
V gene: TRBV7-9; J gene: TRBJ2-5; clone size: NA; D gene: TRBD2; CDR3 protein: CASSPLAGGLQETQYF; CDR3 DNA: TGTGCCAGCAGCCCTCTAGCGGGAGGTCTTCAAGAGACCCAGTACTTC
V gene: TRBV28; J gene: TRBJ2-4; clone size: NA; D gene: TRBD1; CDR3 protein: CASSLYVGTATAKNIQYF; CDR3 DNA: TGTGCCAGCAGTTTATATGTTGGGACAGCGACAGCCAAAAACATTCAGTACTTC
V gene: TRBV2; J gene: TRBJ2-3; clone size: NA; D gene: NA; CDR3 protein: CASSPGSSDTQYF; CDR3 DNA: TGTGCCAGCAGTCCCGGGTCTTCAGATACGCAGTATTTT
V gene: TRBV7-7; J gene: TRBJ2-5; clone size: once; D gene: NA; CDR3 protein: CASSLVGNQETQYF; CDR3 DNA: TGTGCCAGCAGCTTAGTAGGGAACCAAGAGACCCAGTACTTC
V gene: TRBV29-1; J gene: TRBJ2-3; clone size: NA; D gene: TRBD2; CDR3 protein: CSVEPSGRDTDTQYF; CDR3 DNA: TGCAGCGTTGAACCTAGCGGGAGGGACACAGATACGCAGTATTTT
V gene: TRBV7-8; J gene: TRBJ2-1; clone size: once; D gene: NA; CDR3 protein: CASSLGTERGEEQFF; CDR3 DNA: TGTGCCAGCAGCTTAGGGACGGAAAGGGGCGAAGAGCAGTTCTTC
V gene: TRBV28; J gene: TRBJ1-5; clone size: few; D gene: TRBD1; CDR3 protein: CASSLTGGGGNQPQHF; CDR3 DNA: TGTGCCAGCAGTTTGACAGGGGGCGGTGGCAATCAGCCCCAGCATTTT
V gene: TRBV5-1; J gene: TRBJ1-1; clone size: NA; D gene: TRBD1; CDR3 protein: CASSSSGQDTEAFF; CDR3 DNA: TGCGCCAGCAGCTCCTCGGGACAGGACACTGAAGCTTTCTTT
V gene: TRBV5-1; J gene: TRBJ2-5; clone size: NA; D gene: TRBD1; CDR3 protein: CASSPGQAQGETQYF; CDR3 DNA: TGCGCCAGCAGCCCTGGACAGGCTCAGGGAGAGACCCAGTACTTC
V gene: TRBV19; J gene: TRBJ1-5; clone size: NA; D gene: NA; CDR3 protein: CASQEGQLINQPQHF; CDR3 DNA: TGTGCCAGTCAGGAAGGACAGCTGATTAATCAGCCCCAGCATTTT
V gene: TRBV5-1; J gene: TRBJ1-1; clone size: NA; D gene: TRBD1; CDR3 protein: CASSRGQGGYTEAFF; CDR3 DNA: TGCGCCAGCAGCAGGGGACAGGGCGGGTACACTGAAGCTTTCTTT
V gene: TRBV11-1; J gene: TRBJ2-1; clone size: once; D gene: TRBD2; CDR3 protein: CASSTRTSGYNEQFF; CDR3 DNA: TGTGCCAGCAGCACCAGGACTAGCGGGTACAATGAGCAGTTCTTC
V gene: TRBV27; J gene: TRBJ1-4; clone size: few; D gene: NA; CDR3 protein: CASSSLTPRGEKLFF; CDR3 DNA: TGTGCCAGCAGTTCCTTGACTCCCCGGGGTGAAAAACTGTTTTTT
V gene: TRBV5-1; J gene: TRBJ2-1; clone size: few; D gene: TRBD1; CDR3 protein: CASSLGQGSSAFF; CDR3 DNA: TGCGCCAGCAGCTTGGGACAGGGCTCTTCTGCGTTCTTC
V gene: TRBV27; J gene: TRBJ2-7; clone size: NA; D gene: TRBD1; CDR3 protein: CASYSLGGRGLNEQYF; CDR3 DNA: TGTGCCAGCTACAGTTTAGGGGGCAGGGGGCTCAACGAGCAGTACTTC
V gene: TRBV7-2; J gene: TRBJ1-1; clone size: few; D gene: NA; CDR3 protein: CASSLGRSNTEAFF; CDR3 DNA: TGTGCCAGCTCCTTAGGGCGGTCGAACACTGAAGCTTTCTTT
V gene: TRBV6-5; J gene: TRBJ2-7; clone size: NA; D gene: NA; CDR3 protein: CASSRTNNEQYF; CDR3 DNA: TGTGCCAGCAGTCGGACGAACAACGAGCAGTACTTC
V gene: TRBV7-9; J gene: TRBJ2-3; clone size: few; D gene: NA; CDR3 protein: CASSLISNTDTQYF; CDR3 DNA: TGTGCCAGCAGCTTAATTAGTAACACAGATACGCAGTATTTT
V gene: TRBV7-8; J gene: TRBJ2-2; clone size: few; D gene: TRBD1; CDR3 protein: CASSSRTGGAGTGELFF; CDR3 DNA: TGTGCCAGCAGCTCGAGGACAGGGGGCGCCGGCACCGGGGAGCTGTTTTTT
V gene: TRBV18; J gene: TRBJ2-6; clone size: NA; D gene: NA; CDR3 protein: CASSPGSGANVLTF; CDR3 DNA: TGTGCCAGCTCACCAGGGTCCGGGGCCAACGTCCTGACTTTC
V gene: TRBV15; J gene: TRBJ2-6; clone size: NA; D gene: NA; CDR3 protein: CATSREGQRANVLTF; CDR3 DNA: TGTGCCACCAGCAGAGAAGGGCAACGCGCCAACGTCCTGACTTTC
V gene: TRBV7-2; J gene: TRBJ1-2; clone size: NA; D gene: NA; CDR3 protein: CASSLSGLGNYGYTF; CDR3 DNA: TGTGCCAGCAGCCTATCAGGGTTGGGGAACTATGGCTACACCTTC
V gene: TRBV30; J gene: TRBJ1-5; clone size: NA; D gene: NA; CDR3 protein: CAWSRGDARPQHF; CDR3 DNA: TGTGCCTGGAGCCGAGGGGACGCTCGGCCCCAGCATTTT
V gene: TRBV7-8; J gene: TRBJ1-2; clone size: NA; D gene: TRBD1; CDR3 protein: CASSPRQGARNYGYTF; CDR3 DNA: TGTGCCAGCAGCCCTCGACAGGGGGCTCGTAACTATGGCTACACCTTC